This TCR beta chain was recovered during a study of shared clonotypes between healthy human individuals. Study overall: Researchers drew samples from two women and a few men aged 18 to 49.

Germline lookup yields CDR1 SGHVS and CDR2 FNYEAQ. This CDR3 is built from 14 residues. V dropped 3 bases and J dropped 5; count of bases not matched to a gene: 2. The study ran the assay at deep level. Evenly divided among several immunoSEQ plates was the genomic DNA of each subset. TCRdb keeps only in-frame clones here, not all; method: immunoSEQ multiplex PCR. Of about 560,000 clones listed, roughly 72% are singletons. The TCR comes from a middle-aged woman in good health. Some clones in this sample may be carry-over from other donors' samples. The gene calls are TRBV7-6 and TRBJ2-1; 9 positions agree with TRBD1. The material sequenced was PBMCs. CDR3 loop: CASSLDRGNNEQFF. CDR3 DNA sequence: TGTGCCAGCAGCTTGGACAGGGGTAACAATGAGCAGTTCTTC.